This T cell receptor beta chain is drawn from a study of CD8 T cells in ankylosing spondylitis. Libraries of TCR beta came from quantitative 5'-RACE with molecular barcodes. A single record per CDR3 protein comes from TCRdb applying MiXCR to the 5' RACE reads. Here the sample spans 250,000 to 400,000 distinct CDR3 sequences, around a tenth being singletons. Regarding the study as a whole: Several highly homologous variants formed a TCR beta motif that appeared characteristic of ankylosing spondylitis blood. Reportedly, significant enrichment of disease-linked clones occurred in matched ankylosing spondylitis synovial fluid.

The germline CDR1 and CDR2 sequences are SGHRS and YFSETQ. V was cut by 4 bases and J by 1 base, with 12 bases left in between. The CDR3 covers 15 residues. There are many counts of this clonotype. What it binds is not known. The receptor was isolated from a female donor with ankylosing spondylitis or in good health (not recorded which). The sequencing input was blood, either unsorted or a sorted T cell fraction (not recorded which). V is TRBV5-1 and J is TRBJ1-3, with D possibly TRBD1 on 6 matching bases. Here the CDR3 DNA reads TGCGCCAGCAGCATGAATACAGGGTCTGGAAACACCATATATTTT. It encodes CASSMNTGSGNTIYF.